The following is a TCR beta chain sequence with its context. The entry originates in a study of T cell repertoires and Cas9 in healthy adults. The wider study: CD4 and CD8 compartments: SpCas9-reactive T cells profiled for potency, cytotoxicity, lineage.

General study points: SpCas9-reactive effector T cells were reportedly restrained in vitro by SpCas9-reactive regulatory T cells. The healthy humans studied reportedly all carried a preexisting SpCas9-directed effector T cell response.

Trimming took off 2 bases at V and 4 bases at J, with 9 bases between the two ends. Germline lookup yields CDR1 MNHEY and CDR2 SVGAGI. The CDR3 extends over 14 amino acids. Some clones are missing from TCRdb's copy, which holds only in-frame ones; the method was immunoSEQ multiplex PCR. This table holds some 1,400 clones, around 93% found once. This chain links TRBV6-5 with TRBJ1-3; D remains unclear. This clonotype originated in a human donor in good health. Input material: SpCas9-reactive CD4+ effector T cells (CD137+, CD154-, CD25-, CD127+) from PBMCs; culture status not recorded. CDR3 bases: TGTGCCAGCAGTTACCAGGTCCGGGGAAACACCATATATTTT. Translation: CASSYQVRGNTIYF.